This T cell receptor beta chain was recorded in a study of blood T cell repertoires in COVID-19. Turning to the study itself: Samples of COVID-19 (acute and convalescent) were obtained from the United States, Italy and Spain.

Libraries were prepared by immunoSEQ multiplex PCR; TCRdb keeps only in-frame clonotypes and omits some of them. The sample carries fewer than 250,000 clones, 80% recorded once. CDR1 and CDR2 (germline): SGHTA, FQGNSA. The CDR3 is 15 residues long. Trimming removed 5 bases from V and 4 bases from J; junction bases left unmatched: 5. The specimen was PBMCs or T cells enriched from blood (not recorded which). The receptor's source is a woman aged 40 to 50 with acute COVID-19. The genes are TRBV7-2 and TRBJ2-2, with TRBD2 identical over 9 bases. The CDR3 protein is CASSTRGGGTGELFF. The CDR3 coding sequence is TGTGCCAGCAGCACGCGGGGGGGTGGCACCGGGGAGCTGTTTTTT.